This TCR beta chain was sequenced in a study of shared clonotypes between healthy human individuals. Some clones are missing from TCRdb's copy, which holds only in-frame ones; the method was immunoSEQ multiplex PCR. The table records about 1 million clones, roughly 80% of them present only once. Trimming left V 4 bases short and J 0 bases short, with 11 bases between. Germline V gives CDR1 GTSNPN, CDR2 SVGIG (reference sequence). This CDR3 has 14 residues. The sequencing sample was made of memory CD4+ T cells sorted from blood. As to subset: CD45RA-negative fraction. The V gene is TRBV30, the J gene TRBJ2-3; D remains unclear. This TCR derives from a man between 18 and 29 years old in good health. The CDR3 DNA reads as TGTGCCTGGAAAAAGGGTCCTAGCACAGATACGCAGTATTTT. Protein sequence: CAWKKGPSTDTQYF.